Following are 28 T cell receptor beta chains from one sample sequenced in a study of glioma-infiltrating T cells. TCR alpha and beta CDR3 regions were amplified from RNA using iRepertoire nested multiplex PCR. Each CDR3 protein gets one entry after TCRdb re-called the multiplex PCR reads with MiXCR. The sample records roughly 200,000 distinct CDR3 sequences, about 40% being singletons. The sample was glioma tissue, nonneoplastic brain tissue, or PBMCs (not recorded which). These receptor sequences come from a human donor with low-grade glioma or glioblastoma, undergoing nonglioma brain surgery, or in good health (not recorded which).

For this clonotype: The junction and the germline gene differ at one end; a read error may be behind it. V is TRBV12-3 or TRBV12-4 and J is TRBJ1-1; no definite D call. CDR3 length: 13 residues. In nucleotides, the CDR3 is TGTGCCAGCAGCGACGAAGAGGGCCGGGAAGATTTCTTT. It codes for CASSDEEGREDFF.

In its sample, this clonotype was seen a few times. V and J are TRBV29-1 and TRBJ2-1; 9 bases agree with TRBD2. The CDR3 consists of 14 residues. V lost 6 bases to trimming and J lost 6 bases; unmatched junction nucleotides: 9. Germline assignment: CDR1 SQVTM and CDR2 ANQGSEA. Here the CDR3 reads CSVVHSGSLNEQFF. DNA for the CDR3: TGCAGCGTCGTCCATAGCGGGAGTCTCAATGAGCAGTTCTTC.

A remark on this clonotype: This may be a read error: a much more frequent sequence differs by one nucleotide. The gene calls are TRBV4-1 and TRBJ2-7; D might be TRBD1 or TRBD2, each matching 5 bases. Deletions cut 8 bases from V and 2 bases from J, with 13 bases between. Germline V CDR1 and CDR2: MGHRA, YSYEKL. The CDR3 is 13 residues long. The CDR3 DNA follows: TGCGCCAGCGCCGGGGACCGCGCCTACGAGCAGTACTTC. This gives the protein CASAGDRAYEQYF.

This clonotype was seen at least ten times. The rearrangement links TRBV28 to TRBJ1-3, with D uncertain. CDR1 is MDHEN, CDR2 SYDVKM, per germline. V was shortened by 7 bases and J by 3 bases, with 7 bases between the two germline ends. The CDR3 has 12 amino acids. The CDR3 sequence: CASTVGGNTIYF. The CDR3 nucleotides read TGTGCCAGCACAGTAGGTGGAAACACCATATATTTT.

As concerns this clonotype: One end of the junction fails to match germline, which may point to a read error. The rearrangement uses TRBV19 and TRBJ2-5; TRBD1 is a possible D gene (5 bases). This CDR3 has 14 amino acids. CDR1 LNHDA and CDR2 SQIVND come from the germline V gene (reference sequence). This CDR3 reads CASSKQESQGTQYF. In nucleotides, the CDR3 is TGTGCCAGTAGTAAACAGGAAAGTCAAGGGACCCAGTACTTC. The whole variable domain, remainder taken from reference TRBV19 and TRBJ2-5, is DGGITQSPKYLFRKEGQNVTLSCEQNLNHDAMYWYRQDPGQGLRLIYYSQIVNDFQKGDIAEGYSVSREKKESFPLTVTSAQKNPTAFYLCASSKQESQGTQYFGPGTRLLVL.

This clonotype was picked up many times. This chain joins TRBV28 and TRBJ2-7; tentatively, D is TRBD1 (5 bases). The CDR3 loop spans 12 amino acids. CDR1 is MDHEN and CDR2 is SYDVKM in the germline V gene. Trimming took 6 bases from V and 1 from J, leaving 7 bases between them. The CDR3 DNA reads TGTGCCAGCAGCCCAGGGTCCTACGAGCAGTACTTC. Translated, it gives CASSPGSYEQYF.

This clonotype was observed a few times. The rearrangement links TRBV19 to TRBJ1-5, with 8 positions matching TRBD1. V shed 4 bases, J shed 1 base, and the junction held 6 bases outside the gene matches. The CDR3 is made up of 16 amino acids. Germline assignment: CDR1 LNHDA and CDR2 SQIVND (reference sequence). The chain's CDR3 is CASSTRRQGSNQPQHF. In nucleotides, the CDR3 is TGTGCCAGTAGTACGCGCCGACAGGGGAGCAATCAGCCCCAGCATTTT.

With regard to this clonotype: A much bigger clone sits one base away, suggesting this may be a read error. The chain is built from TRBV7-9 and TRBJ2-4, with TRBD2 matching over 15 bases. This CDR3 comprises 15 residues. V shed 5 bases and J 6 bases; nucleotides not matched to a gene: 2. Germline V gene data show CDR1 as SEHNR and CDR2 as FQNEAQ (reference sequence). The CDR3 nucleotides read TGTGCCAGCAGCCGGACTAGCGGGAGGGCAAACATTCAGTACTTC. Encoded protein: CASSRTSGRANIQYF.

This clonotype was observed many times. This sequence joins TRBV19 and TRBJ1-1, with 7 bases that match TRBD1. Germline lookup yields CDR1 LNHDA and CDR2 SQIVND (reference sequence). The CDR3 is 12 residues long. V dropped 9 bases and J dropped 3; count of bases not matched to a gene: 4. In nucleotides, the CDR3 is TGTGCCAGCCGGGACAGTTACACTGAAGCTTTCTTT. Its translation: CASRDSYTEAFF.

This clonotype came up many times. The V and J genes are TRBV24-1 and TRBJ2-2, with D perhaps being TRBD1 or TRBD2 (5 bases each). The CDR3 is made up of 17 amino acids. Germline V lookup: CDR1 KGHDR, CDR2 SFDVKD. Trimming shortened V by 2 bases and J by 0 bases, and 12 bases separated the two germline ends. The CDR3 DNA reads TGTGCCACCAGTGATTCGGGCCGGGGCACGAACACCGGGGAGCTGTTTTTT. Translation: CATSDSGRGTNTGELFF.

This clonotype was counted ten times or more. V and J are TRBV6-1 and TRBJ2-2, with D perhaps matching TRBD1 (5 bases). Trimming stripped 6 bases from V and 0 bases from J, with 11 bases between. From germline, CDR1 is MNHNS and CDR2 SASEGT. This CDR3 spans 15 amino acids. The CDR3 nucleotides read TGTGCCAGCAGCGGACATTCCGCGAACACCGGGGAGCTGTTTTTT. Protein product: CASSGHSANTGELFF.

Remarks on this clonotype: At one end, the junction sequence differs from germline, possibly due to a read error. This chain links TRBV4-1 with TRBJ2-1; TRBD2 matches at 9 bases. This CDR3 spans 17 amino acids. Germline-derived CDR1 and CDR2 are MGHRA and YSYEKL. The CDR3 spells CASSQPGLASSCNEQFF. As DNA, the CDR3 is TGCGCCAGCAGCCAACCCGGACTAGCGAGCTCCTGCAATGAGCAGTTCTTC.

With respect to this clonotype: A much larger clone sits a single nucleotide away, making a read error possible. The chain links TRBV28 to TRBJ2-7; 11 bases match TRBD1. Looked up from germline, CDR1 is MDHEN and CDR2 is SYDVKM. This CDR3 spans 14 amino acids. The V and J ends lost 2 bases and 7 bases, in that order; junction bases with no gene match: 4. This CDR3 is CASSLTGTGGEQYF. In DNA form, the CDR3 reads TGTGCCAGCAGTTTAACAGGGACAGGGGGGGAGCAGTACTTC.

The table lists this clonotype with many counts. The rearrangement joins TRBV12-3 or TRBV12-4 to TRBJ1-1, with a tentative D call TRBD1 (5 bases). V lost 6 bases and J lost 4, with 18 bases in between. This CDR3 has 15 residues. The CDR3 is CASRPRDPGGTEAFF. The CDR3 bases are TGTGCCAGCAGGCCAAGGGACCCCGGGGGCACTGAAGCTTTCTTT.

A note on this clonotype: Given a much more abundant clone one base away, this may be a read error. The rearrangement links TRBV2 to TRBJ2-1, with a possible D match to TRBD2 (5 bases). Trimming removed 9 bases at V and 3 bases at J, with 12 bases between. The CDR3 is 13 amino acids. Germline CDR1 SNHLY, CDR2 FYNNEI. The CDR3 sequence: CARRSGVYNEQFF. The DNA of the CDR3 is TGTGCCAGACGAAGCGGAGTCTACAATGAGCAGTTCTTC.

Comments on this clonotype: At one end, the junction sequence differs from germline, possibly due to a read error. This CDR3 is CASSEGGWSDEQSF. CDR3 bases: TGTGCCAGCAGTGAAGGGGGTTGGAGCGATGAGCAGTCCTTC. J is TRBJ2-1 and V is TRBV2; D remains unclear. The CDR3 length is 14 residues. The germline V gene has CDR1 SNHLY and CDR2 FYNNEI.

This clonotype was counted many times. The J gene is TRBJ1-4, the V gene TRBV6-1; the match to TRBD1 covers 7 bases. J was trimmed by 7 bases and V by 6 bases; bases with no gene match: 11. CDR1 and CDR2 from the germline V gene are MNHNS and SASEGT. This CDR3 is built from 15 residues. The CDR3 loop reads CASSKQGMFGEKLFF. For the CDR3, the DNA is TGTGCCAGCAGCAAACAGGGGATGTTCGGTGAAAAACTGTTTTTT.

As concerns this clonotype: A much more abundant neighbour one base away suggests this may be a read error. The conserved phenylalanine or tryptophan normally closing the CDR3 is absent here, so this likely arose from a read error. The genes are TRBV6-2 or TRBV6-3 and TRBJ2-5; 7 bases are shared with TRBD1. Germline V CDR1 and CDR2: MNHEY, SVGEGT. The CDR3 has 14 amino acids. The junction had 1 base not matched to a gene; V was cut back by 3 bases and J by 0 bases. The CDR3 nucleotides read TGTGCCAGCAGTTATGGACAGGACCAAGAGACCCAGTACTCC. This translates into CASSYGQDQETQYS.

This clonotype has a count of ten or more. V and J are TRBV25-1 and TRBJ2-7; 7 bases match TRBD1. Trimming at V came to 6 bases and at J to 4 bases, leaving 6 bases not matched to a gene. There are 13 residues in the CDR3. Per the germline V gene, CDR1 is MGHDK and CDR2 is SYGVNS. The CDR3, as DNA: TGTGCCAGCAGGAGGGGGCTGGGGTACGAGCAGTACTTC. Encoded protein: CASRRGLGYEQYF.

This clonotype was seen only a few times. In DNA, the CDR3 is TGCGCCAGCAGCCTGGAAGAAGGGGGAATTAACTATGGCTACACCTTC. Residues: CASSLEEGGINYGYTF. The J gene is TRBJ1-2, the V gene TRBV4-1, with TRBD1 as a possible D gene (6 bases). Germline V gene sequence: CDR1 MGHRA, CDR2 YSYEKL. This CDR3 spans 16 amino acids. V shed 4 bases and J shed 1 base, with 16 bases lying between them.

Turning to this clonotype: Germline is not matched at one junction end, which may reflect a read error. The gene calls are TRBV25-1 and TRBJ1-1; TRBD1 is a possible D gene (5 bases). The CDR3 extends over 15 amino acids. Germline V gene lookup returns CDR1 MGHDK and CDR2 SYGVNS. CDR3 sequence (DNA): TGTGCCAGCAGTGACCACAGGCCGTTGGTCGCTGAAGCTTTGTTT. It codes for CASSDHRPLVAEALF.

On this clonotype: A single base separates this from a much larger clone, so it may be a read error. This chain joins TRBV7-9 and TRBJ1-6; the match to TRBD1 covers 7 bases. The CDR3 is 14 amino acids. CDR1 and CDR2 from the germline V gene are SEHNR and FQNEAQ (reference sequence). CDR3 sequence reads: CASSTGQQNSPLNF. DNA of the CDR3: TGTGCCAGCAGCACGGGACAGCAAAATTCACCCCTCAACTTT.

The table lists this clonotype with a few counts. CDR3 sequence (DNA): TGCGCCAGCAGTGAGGAGGGAATGACAGATACGCAGTATTTT. It specifies CASSEEGMTDTQYF. The chain employs TRBV10-1 and TRBJ2-3; possibly TRBD2 for D (5 bases). This CDR3 region has 14 residues. Germline V gene data show CDR1 as WNHNN and CDR2 as SYGVQD (reference sequence). V was clipped by 2 bases and J by 3 bases, with 9 bases between them.

In this sample, this clonotype turned up many times. The chain couples TRBV7-8 to TRBJ1-2; tentatively, D is TRBD1 (5 bases). The CDR3 extends over 13 amino acids. CDR1 is SGHVS and CDR2 is FQNEAQ in the germline V gene. Trimming left V 4 bases short and J 8 bases short, with 14 bases between. The CDR3 region is CASSYLQEGGYTF. The CDR3 nucleotides read TGTGCCAGCAGCTATTTACAGGAGGGCGGCTACACCTTC.

This chain links TRBV20-1 with TRBJ2-5, with a tentative D call TRBD2 (6 bases). V shed 0 bases and J shed 5 bases, with 16 bases lying between them. Germline assignment: CDR1 DFQATT and CDR2 SNEGSKA (reference sequence). CDR3 length: 15 residues. DNA for the CDR3: TGCAGTGCTAGAGAGGAGAGTAGCGGACGGGAGACCCAGTACTTC. This translates into CSAREESSGRETQYF.

Ten or more counts support this clonotype. The J gene is TRBJ2-3, the V gene TRBV19, with TRBD2 matching over 10 bases. The V gene end was trimmed by 4 bases and the J gene end by 2 bases; junction bases not matched to a gene: 6. CDR3 length: 16 amino acids. Germline CDR1 and CDR2: LNHDA and SQIVND (reference sequence). CDR3 region: CASSSTSGISTDTQYF. CDR3 sequence (DNA): TGTGCCAGTAGTAGTACTAGCGGGATTTCCACAGATACGCAGTATTTT.

Regarding this clonotype: One junction end disagrees with the germline gene, perhaps due to a read error. The chain carries TRBV7-8 and TRBJ2-1; D is perhaps TRBD1 (7 bases). Germline V gene lookup returns CDR1 SGHVS and CDR2 FQNEAQ. This CDR3 contains 18 residues. The CDR3 region is CASSLARGGGGSYSEQFF. The CDR3 bases are TGTGCCAGCAGCTTAGCTAGAGGAGGGGGCGGCTCCTACAGTGAGCAGTTCTTC.

About this clonotype itself: Since a much larger clone is just one base distant, this may be a read error. Given the absence of the conserved phenylalanine or tryptophan at the CDR3 end, a read error is likely. The chain is built from TRBV20-1 and TRBJ2-5; 9 positions agree with TRBD2. Germline V gene lookup returns CDR1 DFQATT and CDR2 SNEGSKA (reference sequence). The CDR3 consists of 17 residues. V shed 5 bases, J shed 2 bases, and the junction held 15 bases outside the gene matches. CDR3 in amino acids: CSAPGTSFGLQQETQYL. The CDR3 nucleotides are TGCAGTGCTCCCGGGACTAGCTTCGGACTACAACAAGAGACCCAGTACCTC.